This TCR beta chain was recorded in a study of blood T cell repertoires in COVID-19. Sequencing was performed with immunoSEQ multiplex PCR; in TCRdb, only in-frame clones are kept and a portion is missing. The repertoire consists of about 170,000 clones, with 80% to 85% occurring once and the leading ten covering under 3%. Sequencing was performed on peripheral blood. This receptor was obtained from a woman aged 55 to 70 with acute or convalescent COVID-19.

The chain's CDR3 is CASSYGGQETQYF. In nucleotides, the CDR3 is TGTGCCAGCAGTTACGGGGGACAAGAGACCCAGTACTTC. V and J are TRBV3-1 (or the pseudogene TRBV3-2) and TRBJ2-5; TRBD2 is a possible D gene (6 bases). V was pared by 6 bases and J by 2 bases, with 10 bases between. CDR3 length equals 13 residues. Germline assignment: CDR1 LGHDT and CDR2 YNNKEL (reference sequence).